Listed below are T cell receptor beta chains from one sample, sequenced in a study of spatial heterogeneity in lung cancer. TCRdb re-called the 5' RACE reads with MiXCR, one entry per CDR3 protein. The sample yields tens of thousands of distinct CDR3 sequences, roughly 7.2% seen once. The specimen was PBMCs, collected at surgery. These receptor sequences come from a female donor with early-stage non-small cell lung cancer. Each CDR3 is given with its conserved first and last residue. The order of the fields is D gene, J gene, V gene, clone size, CDR3 protein, CDR3 DNA. The D gene is left open where the match is weak. Size tells how often a clone was seen (once, few, many) or the class of an expanded clone, and some rows leave it out.

>.|TRBJ2-5|TRBV14|many
CASSRILETQYF
TGTGCCAGCAGCCGGATCCTTGAGACCCAGTACTTC
>.|TRBJ1-4|TRBV7-9|.
CASSLTGTTNEKLFF
TGTGCCAGCAGTCTCACAGGGACAACTAATGAAAAACTGTTTTTT
>TRBD2|TRBJ2-7|TRBV5-1|.
CASSFLAGFSYEQYF
TGCGCCAGCAGCTTCCTAGCGGGATTTTCCTACGAGCAGTACTTC
>TRBD1|TRBJ2-2|TRBV6-5|many
CASSWDRATGELFF
TGTGCCAGCAGCTGGGACAGAGCCACCGGGGAGCTGTTTTTT
>TRBD1|TRBJ2-7|TRBV6-2/TRBV6-3|few
CASSYQWDRVSGEQYF
TGTGCCAGCAGTTACCAGTGGGACAGGGTCTCGGGCGAGCAGTACTTC
>.|TRBJ2-7|TRBV3-1|many
CASSQGGGFYEQYF
TGTGCCAGCAGCCAGGGAGGGGGCTTCTACGAGCAGTACTTC
>TRBD2|TRBJ2-1|TRBV27|few
CASYRAGDNEQFF
TGTGCCAGCTATAGAGCGGGAGACAATGAGCAGTTCTTC
>TRBD1|TRBJ2-7|TRBV7-9|many
CASSFGDRAAYEQYF
TGTGCCAGCAGCTTTGGGGACAGGGCTGCCTACGAGCAGTACTTC
>.|TRBJ1-3|TRBV7-2|few
CASSFADTIYF
TGTGCCAGCAGCTTTGCGGACACCATATATTTT
>TRBD2|TRBJ2-3|TRBV20-1|many
CSARDTGTNPDTQYF
TGCAGTGCTAGAGATACCGGGACTAACCCCGATACGCAGTATTTT
>.|TRBJ1-1|TRBV28|many
CASTETNGGNTEAFF
TGTGCCAGCACCGAAACCAACGGGGGGAACACTGAAGCTTTCTTT
>.|TRBJ1-4|TRBV27|many
CASSPSVTNEKLFF
TGTGCCAGCAGTCCGTCCGTGACAAATGAAAAACTGTTTTTT
>.|TRBJ1-2|TRBV7-9|many
CASSLGANRYGYTF
TGTGCCAGCAGCTTAGGAGCAAATCGCTATGGCTACACCTTC
>.|TRBJ2-7|TRBV6-2/TRBV6-3|many
CASATMEVTYEQYF
TGTGCCAGCGCTACAATGGAAGTTACCTACGAGCAGTACTTC
>.|TRBJ1-6|TRBV15|many
CATSRDRSSYNSPLHF
TGTGCCACCAGCAGAGACCGGAGCTCCTATAATTCACCCCTCCACTTT
>TRBD2|TRBJ2-3|TRBV30|.
CAWSAFFLTSGTDTQYF
TGTGCCTGGAGTGCCTTCTTCCTGACTAGCGGGACAGATACGCAGTATTTT
>.|TRBJ2-1|TRBV6-2/TRBV6-3|many
CASSYWGYEQFF
TGTGCCAGCAGTTACTGGGGGTATGAGCAGTTCTTC
>.|TRBJ2-7|TRBV29-1|many
CSAQTVERYEQYF
TGCAGCGCCCAGACGGTGGAACGGTACGAGCAGTACTTC
>.|TRBJ2-2|TRBV5-5|.
CASSLAANTGELFF
TGTGCCAGCAGCTTGGCGGCGAACACCGGGGAGCTGTTTTTT
>TRBD1|TRBJ2-7|TRBV7-9|many
CASSFTSQGAKYF
TGTGCCAGCAGCTTTACCTCACAGGGGGCAAAATACTTC
>.|TRBJ2-2|TRBV5-1|many
CASSLVSSRDTGELFF
TGCGCCAGCAGCTTGGTATCTAGCAGGGACACCGGGGAGCTGTTTTTT
>.|TRBJ1-1|TRBV14|many
CASSQGGSDTEAFF
TGTGCCAGCAGCCAAGGGGGGTCGGACACTGAAGCTTTCTTT